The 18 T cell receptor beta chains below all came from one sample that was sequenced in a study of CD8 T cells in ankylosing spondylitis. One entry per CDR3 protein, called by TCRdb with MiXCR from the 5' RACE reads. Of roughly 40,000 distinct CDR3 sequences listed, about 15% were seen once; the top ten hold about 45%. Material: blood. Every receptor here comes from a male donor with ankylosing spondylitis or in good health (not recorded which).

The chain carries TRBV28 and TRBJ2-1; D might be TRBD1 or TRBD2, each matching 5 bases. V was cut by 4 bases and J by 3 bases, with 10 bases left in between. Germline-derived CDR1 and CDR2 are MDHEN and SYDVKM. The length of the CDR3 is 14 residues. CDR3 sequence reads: CASSSGRFYNEQFF. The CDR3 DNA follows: TGTGCCAGCAGTTCGGGACGGTTCTACAATGAGCAGTTCTTC.

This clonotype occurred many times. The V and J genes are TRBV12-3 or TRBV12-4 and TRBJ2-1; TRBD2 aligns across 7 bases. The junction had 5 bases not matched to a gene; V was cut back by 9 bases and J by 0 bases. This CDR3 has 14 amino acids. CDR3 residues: CASGRGSSYNEQFF. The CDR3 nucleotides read TGTGCCAGTGGGCGGGGGAGCTCCTACAATGAGCAGTTCTTC.

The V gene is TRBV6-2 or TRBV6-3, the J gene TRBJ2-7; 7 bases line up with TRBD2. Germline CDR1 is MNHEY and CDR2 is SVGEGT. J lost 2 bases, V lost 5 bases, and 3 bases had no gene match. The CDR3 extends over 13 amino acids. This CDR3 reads CASSPTSTYEQYV. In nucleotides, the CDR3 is TGTGCCAGCAGTCCGACTAGCACCTACGAGCAGTACGTC.

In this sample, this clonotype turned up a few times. The chain's CDR3 is CASSPGLRAGTEAFF. The CDR3 nucleotides are TGCGCCAGCAGCCCGGGTTTAAGGGCCGGGACTGAAGCTTTCTTT. This chain links TRBV5-1 with TRBJ1-1; D gene ambiguous. This CDR3 is built from 15 residues. V was cut by 4 bases and J by 5 bases, with 18 bases left in between. Germline V gives CDR1 SGHRS, CDR2 YFSETQ. Full variable domain (rest looked up from reference TRBV5-1 and TRBJ1-1): KAGVTQTPRYLIKTRGQQVTLSCSPISGHRSVSWYQQTPGQGLQFLFEYFSETQRNKGNFPGRFSGRQFSNSRSEMNVSTLELGDSALYLCASSPGLRAGTEAFFGQGTRLTVV.

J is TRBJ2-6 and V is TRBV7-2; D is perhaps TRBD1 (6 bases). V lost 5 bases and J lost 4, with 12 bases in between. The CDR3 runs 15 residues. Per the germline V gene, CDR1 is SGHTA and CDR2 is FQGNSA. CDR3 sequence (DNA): TGTGCCAGCAGCCTCACAGGGTACGGGGCCAACGTCCTGACTTTC. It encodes CASSLTGYGANVLTF.

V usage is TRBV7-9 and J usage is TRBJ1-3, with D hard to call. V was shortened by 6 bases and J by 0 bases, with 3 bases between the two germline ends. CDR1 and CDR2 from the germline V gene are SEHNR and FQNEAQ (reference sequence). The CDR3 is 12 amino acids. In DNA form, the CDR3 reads TGTGCCAGCAGGAACTCTGGAAACACCATATATTTT. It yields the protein CASRNSGNTIYF.

The CDR3 nucleotides read TGCGCCAGCATGCCGACTAGCCGTCGCACAGATACGCAGTATTTT. Its translation: CASMPTSRRTDTQYF. The gene calls are TRBV5-1 and TRBJ2-3, with 7 bases aligning to TRBD2. Germline V gives CDR1 SGHRS, CDR2 YFSETQ. The V gene end was trimmed by 6 bases and the J gene end by 1 base; junction bases not matched to a gene: 8. The CDR3 loop spans 15 amino acids.

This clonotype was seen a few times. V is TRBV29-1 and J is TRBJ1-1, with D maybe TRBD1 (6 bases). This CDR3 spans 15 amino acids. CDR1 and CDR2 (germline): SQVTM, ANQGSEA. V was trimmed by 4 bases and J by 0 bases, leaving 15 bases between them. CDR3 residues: CSVVVDRTMNTEAFF. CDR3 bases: TGCAGCGTTGTTGTCGACAGGACGATGAACACTGAAGCTTTCTTT.

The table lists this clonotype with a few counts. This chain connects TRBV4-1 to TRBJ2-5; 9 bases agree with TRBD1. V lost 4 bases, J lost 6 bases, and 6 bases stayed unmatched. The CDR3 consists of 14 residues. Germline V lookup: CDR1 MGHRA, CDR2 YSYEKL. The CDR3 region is CASSLQTGGKTQYF. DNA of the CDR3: TGCGCCAGCAGCCTGCAGACAGGGGGAAAGACCCAGTACTTC.

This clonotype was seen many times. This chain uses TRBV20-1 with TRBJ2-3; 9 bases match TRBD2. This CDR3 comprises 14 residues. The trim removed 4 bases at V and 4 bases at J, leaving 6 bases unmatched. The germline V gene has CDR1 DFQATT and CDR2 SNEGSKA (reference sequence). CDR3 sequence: CSANLAGEADTQYF. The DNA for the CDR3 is TGCAGTGCTAACTTAGCGGGAGAAGCAGATACGCAGTATTTT.

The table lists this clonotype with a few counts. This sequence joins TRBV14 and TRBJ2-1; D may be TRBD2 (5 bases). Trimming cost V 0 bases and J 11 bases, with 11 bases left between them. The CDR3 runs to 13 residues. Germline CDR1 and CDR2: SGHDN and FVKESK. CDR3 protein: CASSQERRRQQFF. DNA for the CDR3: TGTGCCAGCAGCCAAGAAAGGAGGCGGCAGCAGTTCTTC.

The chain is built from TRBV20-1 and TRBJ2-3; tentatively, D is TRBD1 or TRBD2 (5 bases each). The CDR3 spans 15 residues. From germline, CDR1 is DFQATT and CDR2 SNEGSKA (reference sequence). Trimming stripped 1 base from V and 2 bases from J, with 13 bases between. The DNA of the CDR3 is TGCAGTGCTAGAGGAGAAAGGGGAGACACAGATACGCAGTATTTT. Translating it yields CSARGERGDTDTQYF.

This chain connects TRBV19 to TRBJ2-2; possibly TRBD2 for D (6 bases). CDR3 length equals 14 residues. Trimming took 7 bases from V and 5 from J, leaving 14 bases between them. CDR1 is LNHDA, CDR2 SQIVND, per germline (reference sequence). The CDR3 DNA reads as TGTGCCAGTACCGGTCGACTAGAGACCGGGGAGCTGTTTTTT. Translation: CASTGRLETGELFF.

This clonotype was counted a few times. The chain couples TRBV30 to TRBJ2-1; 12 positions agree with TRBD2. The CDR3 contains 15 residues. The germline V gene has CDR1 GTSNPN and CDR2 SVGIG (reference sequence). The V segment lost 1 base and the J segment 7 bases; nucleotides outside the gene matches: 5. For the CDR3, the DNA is TGTGCCTGGAGTGCCCTAGCGGGAGGGCTAAATGAGCAGTTCTTC. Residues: CAWSALAGGLNEQFF.

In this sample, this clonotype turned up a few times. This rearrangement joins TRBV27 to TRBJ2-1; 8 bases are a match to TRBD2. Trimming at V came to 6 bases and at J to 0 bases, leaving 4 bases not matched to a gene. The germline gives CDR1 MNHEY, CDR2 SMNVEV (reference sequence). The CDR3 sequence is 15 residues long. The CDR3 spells CASRRSGSSYNEQFF. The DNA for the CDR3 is TGTGCCAGCAGACGCAGCGGGAGCTCCTACAATGAGCAGTTCTTC.

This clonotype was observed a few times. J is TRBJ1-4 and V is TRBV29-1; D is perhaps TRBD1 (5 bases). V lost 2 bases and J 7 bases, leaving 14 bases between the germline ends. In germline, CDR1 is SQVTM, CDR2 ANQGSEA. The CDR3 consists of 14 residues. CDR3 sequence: CSVEKGRTGEKLFF. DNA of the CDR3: TGCAGCGTTGAAAAGGGGCGTACAGGTGAAAAACTGTTTTTT.

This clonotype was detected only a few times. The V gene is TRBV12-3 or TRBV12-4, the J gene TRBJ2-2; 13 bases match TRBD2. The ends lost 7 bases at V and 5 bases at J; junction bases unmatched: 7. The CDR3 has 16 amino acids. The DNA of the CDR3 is TGTGCCAGCATTCCCCGACTAGCGGGGGGAACCGGGGAGCTGTTTTTT. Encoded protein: CASIPRLAGGTGELFF.

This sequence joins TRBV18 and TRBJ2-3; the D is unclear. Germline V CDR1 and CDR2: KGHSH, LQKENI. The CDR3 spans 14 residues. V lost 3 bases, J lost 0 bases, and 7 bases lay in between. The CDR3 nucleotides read TGTGCCAGCTCACCGAAGACAAGCACAGATACGCAGTATTTT. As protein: CASSPKTSTDTQYF.